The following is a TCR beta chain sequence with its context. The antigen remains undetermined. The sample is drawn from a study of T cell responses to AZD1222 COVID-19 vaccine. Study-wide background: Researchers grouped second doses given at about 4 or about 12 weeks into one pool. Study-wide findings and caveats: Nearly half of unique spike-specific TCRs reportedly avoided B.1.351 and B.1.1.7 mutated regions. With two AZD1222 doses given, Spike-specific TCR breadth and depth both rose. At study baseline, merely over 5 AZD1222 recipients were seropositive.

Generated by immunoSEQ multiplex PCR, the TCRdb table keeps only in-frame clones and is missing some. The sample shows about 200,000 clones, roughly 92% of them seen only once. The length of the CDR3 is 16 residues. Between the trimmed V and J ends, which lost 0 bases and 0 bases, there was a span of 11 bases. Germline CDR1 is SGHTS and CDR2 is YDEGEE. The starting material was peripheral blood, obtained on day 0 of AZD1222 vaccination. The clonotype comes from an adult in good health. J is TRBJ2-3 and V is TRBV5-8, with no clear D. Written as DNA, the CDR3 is TGTGCCAGCAGCTTGGCACGCCAGTCTAGCACAGATACGCAGTATTTT. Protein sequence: CASSLARQSSTDTQYF.